The clone carrying this TCR beta chain was counted a few times. The antigen remains undetermined. This sample was taken from a study of T cells in Graves' hyperthyroidism and ophthalmopathy. Regions amplified from RNA transcripts were the TCR beta CDR3 regions. The primer set for the first-round RT-PCR of the TCR CDR3 was HTBI. TCRdb called the multiplex PCR reads again in MiXCR, with one record for every CDR3 protein. The sample yields about 350,000 distinct CDR3 sequences, 15% to 20% seen once. This CDR3 is built from 15 residues. Trimming cost V 6 bases and J 3 bases; bases outside gene matches: 4. Study-wide points: Onset of ophthalmopathy came a median roughly 6 months after the model predicted it. Stable hyperthyroidism and ophthalmopathy were separated using 13 V-J signatures.

Sequenced material: blood. The sequence came from a woman aged 40 to 50 with Graves' ophthalmopathy. The J gene is TRBJ2-2, the V gene TRBV12-3 or TRBV12-4; 10 bases are a match to TRBD1. In DNA, the CDR3 is TGTGCCAGCAGCCCGGGACAGGGGTACACCGGGGAGCTGTTTTTT. Protein product: CASSPGQGYTGELFF.